These 3 T cell receptor beta chains came from one sample sequenced in a study of Graves' ophthalmopathy and Graves' hyperthyroidism. RNA transcripts were the template, and TCR beta CDR3 regions were amplified from them. First-round RT-PCR employed HTBI primers, with a second-round multiplex PCR after it. MiXCR, run by TCRdb on the multiplex PCR reads, gives a single entry per CDR3 protein. The sample lists over 650,000 distinct CDR3 sequences, about 40% occurring once. The sequencing sample was made of peripheral blood. The receptor source for this set is an adult man with Graves' ophthalmopathy.

This clonotype was detected a few times. The chain links TRBV4-1 to TRBJ2-7; 9 nucleotides match TRBD1. Losses at the gene ends were 2 bases for V and 4 bases for J; bases not matched to a gene: 6. Germline V lookup: CDR1 MGHRA, CDR2 YSYEKL. The CDR3 is 15 residues long. CDR3 amino acids: CASSQSGTGRYEQYF. The CDR3 bases are TGCGCCAGCAGCCAATCCGGGACAGGGAGGTACGAGCAGTACTTC.

Comments on this clonotype: Given a much more abundant clone one base away, this may be a read error. The chain joins TRBV7-6 to TRBJ1-4; tentative D call: TRBD1 (5 bases). Germline V lookup: CDR1 SGHVS, CDR2 FNYEAQ. This CDR3 has 15 residues. In DNA form, the CDR3 reads TGTGCCAGCAGCTTATTCAGGGTTGTGAGTGAAAAACCGTTTTTT. It specifies CASSLFRVVSEKPFF.

Details on this clonotype: Germline is not matched at one junction end, which may reflect a read error. The CDR3 region has the DNA TGTGCCAGTAGTACAGGGGCCTCTGGAAGCACCATATATTTT. Its translation: CASSTGASGSTIYF. The V and J genes are TRBV2 and TRBJ1-3, with 7 bases that match TRBD1. The germline CDR1 and CDR2 sequences are SNHLY and FYNNEI. The CDR3 sequence is 14 residues long.